These T cell receptor beta chains were read from a single sample in a study of blood T cell repertoires in COVID-19. Using immunoSEQ multiplex PCR, the repertoire was profiled, and TCRdb retains in-frame clones only, with some absent. The data contain roughly 130,000 clones, 88% of them seen just once; the ten biggest clones take up more than 2.5%. Sequencing was performed on peripheral blood. Receptor source: a human donor with COVID-19, enrolled during active disease. The donor label of this sample is uncertain. CDR3s include the opening cysteine and the closing phenylalanine or tryptophan. Each record gives: clone size, V gene, J gene, CDR3 protein. Only part of the rows carry a size: once, few, many, or a class if the clone is expanded.

.,TRBV3-1/TRBV3-2,TRBJ2-2,CASSPRGHPGELFF
.,TRBV9,TRBJ2-3,CASSRGQHLSSTDTQYF
.,TRBV12-3/TRBV12-4,TRBJ1-4,CASRLGTAEKLFF
.,TRBV9,TRBJ2-3,CASSVVRGSIYF
.,TRBV3-1/TRBV3-2,TRBJ1-4,CASSQGPEAEKLFF
.,TRBV5-1,TRBJ2-5,CASSLAVGRGETQYF
.,TRBV10-3,TRBJ2-7,CAIMGTSGGFSYEQYF
.,TRBV6-6,TRBJ1-1,CASTRGMNTEAFF
once,TRBV7-9,TRBJ2-5,CASSSGQYQETQYF
.,TRBV5-1,TRBJ2-2,CASSLEVAPGELFF
.,TRBV24-1,TRBJ2-3,CATSDAGGCQPDTQYF
.,TRBV18,TRBJ1-2,CASSPQGAGYGYTF
.,TRBV15,TRBJ2-7,CATSRTGYGEGEQYF
.,TRBV19,TRBJ2-7,CASSIGQGSYEQYF
.,TRBV12-3/TRBV12-4,TRBJ1-1,CASSRGGTEAFF
few,TRBV3-1/TRBV3-2,TRBJ1-2,CASSRLGGGGYTF
once,TRBV19,TRBJ2-3,CASRPYSGTNPDTQYF
once,TRBV28,TRBJ1-4,CASSLFAPGVFVATNEKLFF
.,TRBV10-3,TRBJ1-5,CATGTALNQPQHF
.,TRBV14,TRBJ2-1,CASSQGAGGNEQFF
once,TRBV2,TRBJ1-4,CASSVVRDQEKLFF
.,TRBV18,TRBJ1-3,CASSPPQGVGNTIYF
few,TRBV2,TRBJ1-3,CASRLPPGIKSGNTIYF
.,TRBV7-3,TRBJ2-3,CASSLNGSPQYF
.,TRBV3-1/TRBV3-2,TRBJ1-6,CASSQGTHSPLHF
.,TRBV10-3,TRBJ2-1,CAINGGGNNEQFF
.,TRBV4-2,TRBJ2-4,CASSRPGLAGGENIQYF
.,TRBV27,TRBJ2-1,CASSFGARNEQFF
.,TRBV25-1,TRBJ2-7,CASRGQGGTSSYEQYF
.,TRBV5-8,TRBJ2-3,CASSLSGTGVTDTQYF
.,TRBV6-6,TRBJ1-4,CASSPGTTNEKLFF
.,TRBV11-3,TRBJ2-6,CASRGGPSGANVLTF
.,TRBV6-5,TRBJ2-1,CASSNGENSYNEQFF
.,TRBV28,TRBJ1-1,CASTAPHQGDTEAFF
.,TRBV28,TRBJ2-7,CASSEQVGYYEQYF